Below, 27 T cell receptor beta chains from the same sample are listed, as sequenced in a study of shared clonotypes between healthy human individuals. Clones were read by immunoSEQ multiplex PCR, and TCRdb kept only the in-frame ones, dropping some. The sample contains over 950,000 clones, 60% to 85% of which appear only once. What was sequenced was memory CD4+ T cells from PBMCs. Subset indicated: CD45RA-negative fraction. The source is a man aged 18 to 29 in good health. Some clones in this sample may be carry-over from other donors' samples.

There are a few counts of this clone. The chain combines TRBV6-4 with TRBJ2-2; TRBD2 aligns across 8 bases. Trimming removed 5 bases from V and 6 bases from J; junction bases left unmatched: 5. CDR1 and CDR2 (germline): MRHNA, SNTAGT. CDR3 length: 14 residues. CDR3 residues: CASSLGLASGELFF. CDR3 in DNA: TGTGCCAGCAGTCTCGGACTAGCCTCCGGGGAGCTGTTTTTT.

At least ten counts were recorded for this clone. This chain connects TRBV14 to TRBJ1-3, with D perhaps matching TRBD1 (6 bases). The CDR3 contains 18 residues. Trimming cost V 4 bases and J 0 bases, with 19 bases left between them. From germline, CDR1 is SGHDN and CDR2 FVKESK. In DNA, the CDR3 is TGTGCCAGCAGCCGCGAACAGGGCAGAATTATCTCTGGAAACACCATATATTTT. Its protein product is CASSREQGRIISGNTIYF.

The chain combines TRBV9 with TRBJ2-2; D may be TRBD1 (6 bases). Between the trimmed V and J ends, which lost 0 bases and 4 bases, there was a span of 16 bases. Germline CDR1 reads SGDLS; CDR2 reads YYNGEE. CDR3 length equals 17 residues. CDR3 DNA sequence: TGTGCCAGCAGCGTAGCGTCAGGGGCTTTAGGCACCGGGGAGCTGTTTTTT. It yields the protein CASSVASGALGTGELFF.

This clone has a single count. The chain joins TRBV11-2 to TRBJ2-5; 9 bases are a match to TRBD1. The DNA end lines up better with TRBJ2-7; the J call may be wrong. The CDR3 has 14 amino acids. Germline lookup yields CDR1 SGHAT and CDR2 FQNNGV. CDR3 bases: TGTGCCAGCAGGCCGGGACAGGGAAATAACGAGCAGTACTTC. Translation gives CASRPGQGNNEQYF.

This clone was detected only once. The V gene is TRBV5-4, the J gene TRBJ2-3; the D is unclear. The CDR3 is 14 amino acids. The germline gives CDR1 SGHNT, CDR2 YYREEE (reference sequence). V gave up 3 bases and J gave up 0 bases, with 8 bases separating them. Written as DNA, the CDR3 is TGTGCCAGCAGCTATAAAGCTAGCACAGATACGCAGTATTTT. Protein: CASSYKASTDTQYF.

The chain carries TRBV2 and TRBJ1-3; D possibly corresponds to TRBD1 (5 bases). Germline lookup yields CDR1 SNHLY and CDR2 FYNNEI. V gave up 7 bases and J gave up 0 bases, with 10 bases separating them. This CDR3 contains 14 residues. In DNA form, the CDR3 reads TGTGCCAGCAAGGCAGGGCACTCTGGAAACACCATATATTTT. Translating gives CASKAGHSGNTIYF.

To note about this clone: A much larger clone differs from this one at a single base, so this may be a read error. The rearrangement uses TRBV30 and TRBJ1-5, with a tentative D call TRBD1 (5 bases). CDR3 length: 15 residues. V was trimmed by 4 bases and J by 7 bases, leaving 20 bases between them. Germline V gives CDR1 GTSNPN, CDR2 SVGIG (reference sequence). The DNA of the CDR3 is TGTGCCTGGACTTCCCAGACTTGGAGGGGCCAGCCCCAGCATTTT. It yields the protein CAWTSQTWRGQPQHF.

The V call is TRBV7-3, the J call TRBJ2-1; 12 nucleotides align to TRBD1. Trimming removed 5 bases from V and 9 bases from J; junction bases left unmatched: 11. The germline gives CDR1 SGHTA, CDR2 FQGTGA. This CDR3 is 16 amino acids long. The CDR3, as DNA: TGTGCCAGCAGCAAAAATTCCGGGACAGGGGGCGGTGAGCAGTTCTTC. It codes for CASSKNSGTGGGEQFF. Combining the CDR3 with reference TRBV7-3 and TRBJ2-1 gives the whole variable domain GAGVSQTPSNKVTEKGKYVELRCDPISGHTALYWYRQSLGQGPEFLIYFQGTGAADDSGLPNDRFFAVRPEGSVSTLKIQRTERGDSAVYLCASSKNSGTGGGEQFFGPGTRLTVL.

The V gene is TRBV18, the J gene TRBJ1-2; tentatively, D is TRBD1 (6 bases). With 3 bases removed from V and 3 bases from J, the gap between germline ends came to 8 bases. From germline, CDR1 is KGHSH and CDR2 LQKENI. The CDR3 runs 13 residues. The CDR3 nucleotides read TGTGCCAGCTCACCGGACAGCGACTATGGCTACACCTTC. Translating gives CASSPDSDYGYTF.

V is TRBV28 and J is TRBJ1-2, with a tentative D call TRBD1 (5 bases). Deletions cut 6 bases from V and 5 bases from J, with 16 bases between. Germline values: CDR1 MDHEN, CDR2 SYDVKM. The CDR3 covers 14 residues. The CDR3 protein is CASSAPPGPYGYTF. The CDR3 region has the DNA TGTGCCAGCAGCGCCCCACCGGGGCCATATGGCTACACCTTC.

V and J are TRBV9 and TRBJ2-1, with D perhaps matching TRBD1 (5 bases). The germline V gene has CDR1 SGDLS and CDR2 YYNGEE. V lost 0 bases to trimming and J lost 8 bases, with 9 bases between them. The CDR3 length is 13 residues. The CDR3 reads CASSVDLRDEQFF. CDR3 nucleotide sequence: TGTGCCAGCAGCGTAGACCTCAGGGATGAGCAGTTCTTC.

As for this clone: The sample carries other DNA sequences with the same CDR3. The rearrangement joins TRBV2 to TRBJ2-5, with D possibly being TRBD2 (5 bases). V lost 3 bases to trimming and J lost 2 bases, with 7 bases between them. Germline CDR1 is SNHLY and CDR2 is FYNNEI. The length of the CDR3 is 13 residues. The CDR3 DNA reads TGTGCCAGCAGTGACAGGACTCAAGAGACCCAGTACTTC. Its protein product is CASSDRTQETQYF.

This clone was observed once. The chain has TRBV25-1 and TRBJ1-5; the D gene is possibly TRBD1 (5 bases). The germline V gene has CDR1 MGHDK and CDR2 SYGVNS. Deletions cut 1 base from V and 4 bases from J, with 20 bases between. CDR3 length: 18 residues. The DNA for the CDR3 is TGTGCCAGCAGTGAATCAGGGCTCCGGGATAGTGGAAATCAGCCCCAGCATTTT. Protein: CASSESGLRDSGNQPQHF.

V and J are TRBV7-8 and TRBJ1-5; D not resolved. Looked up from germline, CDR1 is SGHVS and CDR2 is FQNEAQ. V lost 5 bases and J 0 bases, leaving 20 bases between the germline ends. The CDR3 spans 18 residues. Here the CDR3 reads CASSPARVALYSNQPQHF. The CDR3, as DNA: TGTGCCAGCAGCCCAGCTAGGGTGGCACTTTATAGCAATCAGCCCCAGCATTTT.

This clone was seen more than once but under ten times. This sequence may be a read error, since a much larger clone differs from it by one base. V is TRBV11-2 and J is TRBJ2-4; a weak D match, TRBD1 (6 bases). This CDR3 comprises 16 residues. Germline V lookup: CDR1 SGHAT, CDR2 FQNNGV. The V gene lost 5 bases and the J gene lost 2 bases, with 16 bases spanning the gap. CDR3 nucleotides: TGTGCCAGCAGCCGTTTGCAGGGGTCCCCCAAAAACATTCAGTACTTC. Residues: CASSRLQGSPKNIQYF. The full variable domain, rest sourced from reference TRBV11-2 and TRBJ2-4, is EAGVAQSPRYKIIEKRQSVAFWCNPISGHATLYWYQQILGQGPKLLIQFQNNGVVDDSQLPKDRFSAERLKGVDSTLKIQPAKLEDSAVYLCASSRLQGSPKNIQYFGAGTRLSVL.

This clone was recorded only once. The CDR3 sequence is CASRSDRGRAYEQYF. The CDR3, as DNA: TGTGCCAGCAGATCGGACAGGGGGCGCGCCTACGAGCAGTACTTC. This chain connects TRBV28 to TRBJ2-7, with 11 bases identical to TRBD1. The ends lost 6 bases at V and 2 bases at J; junction bases unmatched: 6. The CDR3 has 15 residues. CDR1 is MDHEN and CDR2 is SYDVKM in the germline V gene.

In nucleotides, the CDR3 is TGTGCCAGCTCACCCAGGCGGGACAGGGGGAGCAATGAGCAGTTCTTC. Amino acids: CASSPRRDRGSNEQFF. This chain joins TRBV18 and TRBJ2-1, with 11 bases aligning to TRBD1. This CDR3 comprises 16 residues. V dropped 3 bases and J dropped 6; count of bases not matched to a gene: 7. Germline CDR1 reads KGHSH; CDR2 reads LQKENI.

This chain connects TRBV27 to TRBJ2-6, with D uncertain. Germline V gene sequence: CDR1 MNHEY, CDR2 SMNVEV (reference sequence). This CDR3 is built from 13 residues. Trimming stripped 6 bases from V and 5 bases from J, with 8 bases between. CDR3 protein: CASSPPRANVLTF. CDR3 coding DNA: TGTGCCAGCAGCCCCCCAAGGGCCAACGTCCTGACTTTC.

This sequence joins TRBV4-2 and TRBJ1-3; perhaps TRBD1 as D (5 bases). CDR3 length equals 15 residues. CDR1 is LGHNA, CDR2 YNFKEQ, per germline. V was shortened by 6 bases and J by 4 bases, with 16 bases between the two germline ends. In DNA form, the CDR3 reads TGTGCCAGCAGACTCTCAGGGTTAAGGGGAAACACCATATATTTT. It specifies CASRLSGLRGNTIYF.

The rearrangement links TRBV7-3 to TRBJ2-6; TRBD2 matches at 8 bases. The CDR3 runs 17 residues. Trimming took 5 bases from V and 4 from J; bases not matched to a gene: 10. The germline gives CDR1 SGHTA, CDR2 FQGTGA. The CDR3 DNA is TGTGCCAGCAGCCCGCGGGGAGCGGGGGTAGGGGCCAACGTCCTGACTTTC. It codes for CASSPRGAGVGANVLTF.

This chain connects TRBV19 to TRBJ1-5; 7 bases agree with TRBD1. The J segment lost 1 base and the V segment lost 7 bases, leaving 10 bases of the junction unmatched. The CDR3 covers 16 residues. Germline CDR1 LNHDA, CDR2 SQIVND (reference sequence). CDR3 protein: CASTSEGAVSNQPQHF. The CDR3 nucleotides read TGTGCCAGTACATCCGAGGGGGCAGTCAGCAATCAGCCCCAGCATTTT.

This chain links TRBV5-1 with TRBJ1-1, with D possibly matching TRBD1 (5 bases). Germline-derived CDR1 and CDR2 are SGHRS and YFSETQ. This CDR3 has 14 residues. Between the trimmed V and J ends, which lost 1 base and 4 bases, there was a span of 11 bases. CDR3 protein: CASSLYGGPTEAFF. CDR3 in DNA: TGCGCCAGCAGCTTGTACGGGGGACCCACTGAAGCTTTCTTT.

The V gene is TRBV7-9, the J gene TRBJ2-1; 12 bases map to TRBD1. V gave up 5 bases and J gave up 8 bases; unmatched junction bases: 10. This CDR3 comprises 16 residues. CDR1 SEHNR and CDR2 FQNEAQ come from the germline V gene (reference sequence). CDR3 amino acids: CASSSAGTGGGYEQFF. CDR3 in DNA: TGTGCCAGCAGCAGCGCCGGGACAGGGGGCGGATATGAGCAGTTCTTC.

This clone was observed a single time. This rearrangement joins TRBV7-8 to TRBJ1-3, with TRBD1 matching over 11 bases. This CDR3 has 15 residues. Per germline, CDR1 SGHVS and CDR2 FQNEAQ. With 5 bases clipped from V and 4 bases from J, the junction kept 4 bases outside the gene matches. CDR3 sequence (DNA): TGTGCCAGCAGCCAAGGGACAGGGGGAGGAAACACCATATATTTT. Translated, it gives CASSQGTGGGNTIYF.

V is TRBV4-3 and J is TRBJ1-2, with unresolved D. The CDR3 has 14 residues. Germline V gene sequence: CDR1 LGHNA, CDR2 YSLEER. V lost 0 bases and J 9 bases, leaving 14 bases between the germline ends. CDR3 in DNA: TGCGCCAGCAGCCAAGACAACGGGATACCGCGCTACACCTTC. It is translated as CASSQDNGIPRYTF.

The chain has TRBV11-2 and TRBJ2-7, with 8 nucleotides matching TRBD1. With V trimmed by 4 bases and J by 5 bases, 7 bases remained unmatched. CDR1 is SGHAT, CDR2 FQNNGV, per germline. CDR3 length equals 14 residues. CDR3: CASSSLDRVHEQYF. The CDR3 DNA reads TGTGCCAGCAGCTCCCTGGACAGGGTCCACGAGCAGTACTTC.

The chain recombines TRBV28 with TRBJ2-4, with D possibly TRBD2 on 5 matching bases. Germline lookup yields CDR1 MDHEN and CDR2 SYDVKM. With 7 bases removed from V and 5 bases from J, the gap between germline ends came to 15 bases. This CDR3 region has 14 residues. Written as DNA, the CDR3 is TGTGCCAGCACGGCACCGGGATCTCAAAACATTCAGTACTTC. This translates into CASTAPGSQNIQYF.